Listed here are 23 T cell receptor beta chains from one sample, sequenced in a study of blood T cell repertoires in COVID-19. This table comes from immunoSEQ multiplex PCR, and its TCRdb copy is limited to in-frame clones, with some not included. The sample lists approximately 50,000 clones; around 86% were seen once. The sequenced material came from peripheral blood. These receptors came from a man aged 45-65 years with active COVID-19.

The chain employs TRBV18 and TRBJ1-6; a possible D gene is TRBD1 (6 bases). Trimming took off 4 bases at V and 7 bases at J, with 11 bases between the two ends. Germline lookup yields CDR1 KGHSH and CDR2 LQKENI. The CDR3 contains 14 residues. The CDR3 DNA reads TGTGCCAGCTCACGGGCAGGGACAAATTCACCCCTCCACTTT. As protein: CASSRAGTNSPLHF.

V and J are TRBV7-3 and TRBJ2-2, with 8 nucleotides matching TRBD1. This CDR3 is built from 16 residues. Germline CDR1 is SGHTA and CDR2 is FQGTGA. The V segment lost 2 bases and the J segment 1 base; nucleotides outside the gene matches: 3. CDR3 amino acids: CASSLVGTGNTGELFF. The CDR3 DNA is TGTGCCAGCAGCTTAGTGGGGACAGGGAACACCGGGGAGCTGTTTTTT. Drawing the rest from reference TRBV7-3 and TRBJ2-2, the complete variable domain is GAGVSQTPSNKVTEKGKYVELRCDPISGHTALYWYRQSLGQGPEFLIYFQGTGAADDSGLPNDRFFAVRPEGSVSTLKIQRTERGDSAVYLCASSLVGTGNTGELFFGEGSRLTVL.

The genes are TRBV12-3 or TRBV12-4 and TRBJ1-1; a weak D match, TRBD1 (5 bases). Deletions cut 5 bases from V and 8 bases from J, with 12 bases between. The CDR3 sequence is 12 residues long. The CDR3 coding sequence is TGTGCCAGCAGTCCGGACATCTTCGAAGCTTTCTTT. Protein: CASSPDIFEAFF.

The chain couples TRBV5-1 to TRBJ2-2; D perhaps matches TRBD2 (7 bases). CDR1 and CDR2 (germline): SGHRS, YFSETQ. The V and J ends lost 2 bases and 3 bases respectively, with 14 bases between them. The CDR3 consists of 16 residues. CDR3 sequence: CASSLIGGHDTGELFF. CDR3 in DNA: TGCGCCAGCAGCTTAATCGGGGGGCACGACACCGGGGAGCTGTTTTTT.

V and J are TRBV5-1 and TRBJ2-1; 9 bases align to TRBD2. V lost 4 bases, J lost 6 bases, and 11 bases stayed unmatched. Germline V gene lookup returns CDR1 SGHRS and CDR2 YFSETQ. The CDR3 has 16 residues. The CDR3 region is CASSIFAGGVGNEQFF. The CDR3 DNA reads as TGCGCCAGCAGCATATTCGCGGGAGGGGTTGGCAATGAGCAGTTCTTC.

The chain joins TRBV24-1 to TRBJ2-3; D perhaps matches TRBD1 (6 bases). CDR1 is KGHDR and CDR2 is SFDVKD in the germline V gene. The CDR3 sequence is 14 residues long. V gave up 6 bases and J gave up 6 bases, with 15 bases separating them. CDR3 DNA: TGTGCCACCAGTTTACAGGGCAGCCAGGATACGCAGTATTTT. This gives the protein CATSLQGSQDTQYF.

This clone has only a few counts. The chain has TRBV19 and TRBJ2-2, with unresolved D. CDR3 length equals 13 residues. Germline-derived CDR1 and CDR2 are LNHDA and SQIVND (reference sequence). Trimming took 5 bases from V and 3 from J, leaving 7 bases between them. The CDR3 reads CASSLQDTGELFF. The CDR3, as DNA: TGTGCCAGTAGTTTGCAGGACACCGGGGAGCTGTTTTTT.

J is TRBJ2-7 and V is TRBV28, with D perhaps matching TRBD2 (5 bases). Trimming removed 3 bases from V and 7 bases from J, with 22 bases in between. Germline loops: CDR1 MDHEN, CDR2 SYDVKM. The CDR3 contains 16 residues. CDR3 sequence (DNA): TGTGCCAGCAGTTTTGCCTCCACCCGGGAAATGGGGGAGCAGTACTTC. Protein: CASSFASTREMGEQYF.

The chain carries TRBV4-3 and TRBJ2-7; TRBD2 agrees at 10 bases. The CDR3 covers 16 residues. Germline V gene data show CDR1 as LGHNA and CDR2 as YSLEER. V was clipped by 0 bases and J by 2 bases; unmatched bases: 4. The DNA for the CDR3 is TGCGCCAGCAGCCAAGAGGCTAGCGGGAGACCCTACGAGCAGTACTTC. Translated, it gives CASSQEASGRPYEQYF.

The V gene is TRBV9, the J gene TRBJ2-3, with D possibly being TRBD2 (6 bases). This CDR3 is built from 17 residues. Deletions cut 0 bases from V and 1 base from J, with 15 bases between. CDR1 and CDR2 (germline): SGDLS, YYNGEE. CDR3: CASSVGGGGGGTDTQYF. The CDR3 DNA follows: TGTGCCAGCAGCGTAGGTGGGGGAGGAGGGGGCACAGATACGCAGTATTTT.

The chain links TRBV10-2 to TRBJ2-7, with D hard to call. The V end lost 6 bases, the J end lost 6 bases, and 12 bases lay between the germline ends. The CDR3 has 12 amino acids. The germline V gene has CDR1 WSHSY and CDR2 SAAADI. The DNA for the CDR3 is TGCGCCAGCAGCCTAAGATCGAGCGAGCAGTACTTC. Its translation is CASSLRSSEQYF.

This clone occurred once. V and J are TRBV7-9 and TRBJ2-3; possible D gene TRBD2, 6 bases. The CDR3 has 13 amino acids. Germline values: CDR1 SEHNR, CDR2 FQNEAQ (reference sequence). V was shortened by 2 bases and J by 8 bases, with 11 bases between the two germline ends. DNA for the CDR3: TGTGCCAGCAGCTTAACTAGCACGGGTACGCAGTATTTT. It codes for CASSLTSTGTQYF.

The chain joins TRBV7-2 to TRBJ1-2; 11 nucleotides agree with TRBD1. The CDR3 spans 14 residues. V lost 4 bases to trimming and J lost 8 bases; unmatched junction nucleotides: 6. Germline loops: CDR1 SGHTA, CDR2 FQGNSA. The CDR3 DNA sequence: TGTGCCAGCAGCTATGGGACAGGGGGTAGGGGCTACACCTTC. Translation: CASSYGTGGRGYTF.

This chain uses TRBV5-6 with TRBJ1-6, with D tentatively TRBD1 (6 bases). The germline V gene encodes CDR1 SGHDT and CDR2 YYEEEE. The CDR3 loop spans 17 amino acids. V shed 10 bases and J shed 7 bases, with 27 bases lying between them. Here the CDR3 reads CALLPCQGHTENSPLHF. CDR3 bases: TGTGCCCTCCTCCCTTGTCAGGGGCACACAGAGAATTCACCCCTCCACTTT. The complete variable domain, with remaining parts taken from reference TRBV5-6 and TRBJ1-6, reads DAGVTQSPTHLIKTRGQQVTLRCSPKSGHDTVSWYQQALGQGPQFIFQYYEEEERQRGNFPDRFSGHQFPNYSSELNVNALLLGDSALYLCALLPCQGHTENSPLHFGNGTRLTVT.

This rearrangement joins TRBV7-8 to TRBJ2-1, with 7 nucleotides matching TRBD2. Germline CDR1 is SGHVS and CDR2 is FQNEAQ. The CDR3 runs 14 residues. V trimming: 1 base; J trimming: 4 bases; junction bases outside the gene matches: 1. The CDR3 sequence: CASSLGGGYNEQFF. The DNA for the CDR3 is TGTGCCAGCAGCTTAGGGGGGGGGTACAATGAGCAGTTCTTC.

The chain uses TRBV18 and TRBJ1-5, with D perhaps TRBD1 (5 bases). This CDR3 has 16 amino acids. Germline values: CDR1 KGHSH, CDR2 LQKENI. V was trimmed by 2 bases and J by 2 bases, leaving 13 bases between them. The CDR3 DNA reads TGTGCCAGCTCACCAGAGGCCCCCAGGGGCAATCAGCCCCAGCATTTT. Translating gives CASSPEAPRGNQPQHF.

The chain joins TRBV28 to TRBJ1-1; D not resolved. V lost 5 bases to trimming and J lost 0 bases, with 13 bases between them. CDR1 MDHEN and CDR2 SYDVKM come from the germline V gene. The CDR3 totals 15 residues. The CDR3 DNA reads TGTGCCAGCAGTACGAGGTCCAAGATGAACACTGAAGCTTTCTTT. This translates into CASSTRSKMNTEAFF.

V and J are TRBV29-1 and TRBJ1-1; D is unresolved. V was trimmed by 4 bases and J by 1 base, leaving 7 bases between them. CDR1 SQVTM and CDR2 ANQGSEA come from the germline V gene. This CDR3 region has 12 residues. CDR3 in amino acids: CSVGDSNTEAFF. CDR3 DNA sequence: TGCAGCGTTGGAGACTCGAACACTGAAGCTTTCTTT.

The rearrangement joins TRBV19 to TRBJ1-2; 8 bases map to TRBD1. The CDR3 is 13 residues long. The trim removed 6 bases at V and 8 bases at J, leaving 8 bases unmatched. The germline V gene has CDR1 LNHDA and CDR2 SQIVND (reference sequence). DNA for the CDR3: TGTGCCAGTAGCACCCTTCGGGACAGGGGCTACACCTTC. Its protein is CASSTLRDRGYTF.

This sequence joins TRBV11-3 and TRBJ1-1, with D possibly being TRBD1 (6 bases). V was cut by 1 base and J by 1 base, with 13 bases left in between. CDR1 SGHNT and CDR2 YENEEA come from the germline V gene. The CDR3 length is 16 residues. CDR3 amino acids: CASSLGGGRGNTEAFF. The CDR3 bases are TGTGCCAGCAGCTTAGGCGGCGGCAGGGGGAACACTGAAGCTTTCTTT. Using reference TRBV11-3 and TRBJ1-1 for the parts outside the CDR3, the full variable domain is EAGVVQSPRYKIIEKKQPVAFWCNPISGHNTLYWYLQNLGQGPELLIRYENEEAVDDSQLPKDRFSAERLKGVDSTLKIQPAELGDSAVYLCASSLGGGRGNTEAFFGQGTRLTVV.

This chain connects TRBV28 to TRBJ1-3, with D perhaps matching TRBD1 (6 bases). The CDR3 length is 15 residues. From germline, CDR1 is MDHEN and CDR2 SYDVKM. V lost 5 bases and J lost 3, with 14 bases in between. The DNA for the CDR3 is TGTGCCAGCAGTCCTCCAGGGGCAGATGGAAACACCATATATTTT. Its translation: CASSPPGADGNTIYF.

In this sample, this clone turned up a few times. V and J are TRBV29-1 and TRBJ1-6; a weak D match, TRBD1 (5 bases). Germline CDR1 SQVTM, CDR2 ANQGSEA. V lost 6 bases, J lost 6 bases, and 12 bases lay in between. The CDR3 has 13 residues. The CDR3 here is CSVAQEINSPLHF. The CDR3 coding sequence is TGCAGCGTCGCACAGGAAATTAATTCACCCCTCCACTTT.

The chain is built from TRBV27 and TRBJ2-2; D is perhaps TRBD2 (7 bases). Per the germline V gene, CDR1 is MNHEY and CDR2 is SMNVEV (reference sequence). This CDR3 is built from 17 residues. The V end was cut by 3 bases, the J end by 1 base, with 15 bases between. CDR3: CASSFGGGRQNTGELFF. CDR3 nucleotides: TGTGCCAGCAGTTTTGGGGGGGGGCGACAGAACACCGGGGAGCTGTTTTTT.